The clone carrying this TCR beta chain was counted ten times or more. Its antigen is currently unknown. This CDR3 is built from 15 residues. Germline V gives CDR1 SGHRS, CDR2 YFSETQ. The V gene lost 0 bases and the J gene lost 0 bases, with 8 bases spanning the gap. The entry originates in a study of T-cell reconstitution after alpha-beta-depleted transplantation in children. Study-wide results and caveats: Several hundred rapidly expanded clones from non-depleted graft cells reportedly supplied alpha-beta T cells about two months post-transplant. Diversity of TCRbeta at day 60 was high in some patients, arising from surviving recipient T cells and thymic progenitors. T-cell counts and diversity were attributed mostly to newly produced T cells one year after transplant.

TCRbeta library preparation incorporated unique molecular identifiers. MiXCR, run by TCRdb on the PCR reads, gives a single entry per CDR3 protein. Of 250,000 to 400,000 distinct CDR3 sequences in the sample, around 25% were seen once. The specimen comprised PBMCs, mostly from graft donor cells, sampled 180 days after TCRalphabeta/CD19-depleted stem cell transplant. The TCR was taken from a male patient between 5 and 17 years old who had a stem cell transplant for acute lymphoblastic leukemia, so the T cells may come from the graft donor. V usage is TRBV5-1 and J usage is TRBJ2-3; no clear D gene. The chain's CDR3 is CASSLARWSTDTQYF. The CDR3 DNA reads TGCGCCAGCAGCTTGGCCAGATGGAGCACAGATACGCAGTATTTT.